This TCR beta chain was recorded in a study of T cell responses to AZD1222 COVID-19 vaccine listed by TCRdb under 2021. Study-wide context: TCR sequencing covered fewer than 250 trial participants: about 210 given two doses of AZD1222 and approximately 26 given two doses of MenACWY control vaccine. Trial participants were enrolled by age into subgroups of 18-55, 56-69 and 70-plus years, and approximately 150, 30 and 60 TCR-sequenced participants, respectively, were included in these subgroups. What the work shows at the level of the full study, not this receptor alone: Most participants were white British and females outnumbered males, and the authors suggested that clonal diversity may have been underestimated. CD4 TCRs associated with the vaccine covered the entire spike protein, and the dominant responses were in regions 160-218 and 743-854. Epitopes outside the regions mutated in the B.1.351 and B.1.1.7 variants were reportedly recognized by nearly half of the unique spike-specific TCRs. Because no day 14 peak-response samples were available, the repertoires could be characterized only after the peak T cell response. A significant rise in spike-specific TCR breadth and depth was observed after two AZD1222 doses relative to day 0 and relative to MenACWY recipients. The 56-69-year group was small, and its depth increase did not reach significance, likely because of low power. Only 5 to 7 AZD1222 recipients were SARS-CoV-2 seropositive at baseline, limiting conclusions about previously exposed vaccinees.

The CDR3 regions of human TCRbeta chains were analyzed by immunosequencing. Processing in the source paper ran as follows. TCRs in the repertoires were matched against a reference library of SARS-CoV-2-specific TCRs that had been generated with the MIRA antigen-specificity platform. Breadth was defined as the fraction of unique TCRs that were SARS-CoV-2-associated, and depth was defined as the fraction of total T cells that were SARS-CoV-2-associated. Each spike-specific TCR was assigned to its reactive spike region and to a CD4 or CD8 class using the MIRA data. Log10-transformed breadth and depth values were compared by one-way ANOVA with Sidak's multiple comparisons tests. TCRdb provides this immuneACCESS table in a form limited to in-frame rearrangements. Some clones are lacking; in checked studies, under half of them reflect an unresolved V gene, and why the rest are absent is not known. That table gives V, J and clone size, and the DNA gave D and trimming. The sample table contains around 150,000 clones; only one count was recorded for over 75% of them. The ten largest account for 3% to 3.5% of the sample.

V is reduced by 4 bases and J by 1 base, leaving a spacing of 8 bases between them. Its CDR3 holds 13 amino acids, cysteine through phenylalanine. Only the CDR3 region is kept as DNA, spanning 39 bases read in frame from base 1. The germline V gene specifies SGHRS as CDR1 and YFSETQ as CDR2. About this clone: The antigen it recognizes is unknown. No base-level quality is on record; no much larger clone is a single base apart.

Read against the paper, the sample's time point label means: about 28 days (+/-7) after the second vaccine dose. Because spike-specific TCR depth and breadth did not differ between the two schedules, AZD1222 recipients who got a second dose at roughly 4 weeks were pooled with those who got a second dose at roughly 12 weeks. The vaccinee samples were drawn from two UK trials, COV001 and COV002, one of which was a single-blind randomized controlled phase 2/3 trial testing AZD1222 (ChAdOx1 nCoV-19) in healthy adults. For TCRbeta chain sequencing, PBMC samples were collected from trial participants at day 0 and at day 28 after the second dose.

The rearranged segments are TRBV5-1 and TRBJ1-1; the best D guess is TRBD1, with 5 bases matching. The sequence was obtained from an adult who received the AZD1222 COVID-19 vaccine. Here the sequenced sample was peripheral blood, taken 28 days after the second AZD1222 dose. This receptor has the CDR3 CASSKTANTEAFF. The DNA sequence reads TGCGCCAGCAGCAAGACAGCGAACACTGAAGCTTTCTTT.